The entry that follows covers one T cell receptor (beta chain) sequence. A junction end diverges from the germline sequence, so it may reflect a read error. This CDR3 is 11 amino acids long. Germline V lookup: CDR1 SNHLY, CDR2 FYNNEI. This specimen belongs to a study of shared clonotypes between healthy human individuals. Method: immunoSEQ multiplex PCR; TCRdb's copy keeps in-frame clones and lacks some. The sample has some 2,500,000 clones, roughly 93% seen once. This sequence was found in a man younger than 35 in good health. Some clones in this sample may be carry-over from other donors' samples. The chain links TRBV2 to TRBJ2-2; 10 nucleotides line up with TRBD2. Sequencing used naive CD4+ T cells from PBMCs. The subset here: CD45RA+ positively selected. The CDR3 coding sequence is TGCGCTAGCGGGAGAACCGGGGAGCTGTTTTTT. Translated: CASGRTGELFF.